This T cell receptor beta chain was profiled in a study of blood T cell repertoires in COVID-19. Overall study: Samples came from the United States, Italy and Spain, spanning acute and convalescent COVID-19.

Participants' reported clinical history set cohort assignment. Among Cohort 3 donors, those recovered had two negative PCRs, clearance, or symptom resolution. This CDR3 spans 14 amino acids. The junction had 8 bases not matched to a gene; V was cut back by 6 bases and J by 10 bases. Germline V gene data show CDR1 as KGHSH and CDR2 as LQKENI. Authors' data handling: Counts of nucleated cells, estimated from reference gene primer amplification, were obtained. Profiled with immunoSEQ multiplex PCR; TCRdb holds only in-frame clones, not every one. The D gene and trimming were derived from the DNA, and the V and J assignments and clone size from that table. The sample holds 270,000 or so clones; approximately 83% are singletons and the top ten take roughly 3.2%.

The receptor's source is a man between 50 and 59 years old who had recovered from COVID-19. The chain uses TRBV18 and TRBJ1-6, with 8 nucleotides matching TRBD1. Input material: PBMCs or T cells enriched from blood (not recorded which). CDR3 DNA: TGTGCCAGCTCTGTGACAGGGGAGTACTCACCCCTCCACTTT. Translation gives CASSVTGEYSPLHF.